The T cell receptor beta chain under discussion was sequenced for a study of T cells in women clearing cervical HPV infection. V shed 5 bases, J shed 3 bases, and the junction held 9 bases outside the gene matches. Per germline, CDR1 SSHAT and CDR2 FNYEAQ (reference sequence). CDR3 length: 16 amino acids. General study findings and limits: CIN3+ cases had significantly higher TCR richness than controls; evenness did not differ. Richness plus V gene abundances separated cases from controls with AUC roughly 0.83. T-cell numbers per sample were unknown and may explain richness differences.

Generated by immunoSEQ multiplex PCR, the TCRdb table keeps only in-frame clones and is missing some. The sample data list around 29,000 clones. Turning to this clone: Its specificity is unknown. The CDR3 end falls 3 residues outside the read, so it is completed with the germline J gene.

The sequenced sample was blood buffy coat. The rearrangement joins TRBV7-7 to TRBJ2-3, with 9 bases lining up with TRBD1. This TCR was recovered from a woman between 18 and 69 years old with a cervical HPV16 infection that either progressed to CIN3+ or cleared (not recorded which). The part of the CDR3 DNA that was read is TGTGCCAGCAGCGCCGGGACAGGGATAAGAACAGATACG. It encodes CASSAGTGIRTDT. The entire CDR3 protein is CASSAGTGIRTDTQYF.